The 11 T cell receptor beta chains below were found in one sample sequenced in a study of identical twins. TCRdb independently ran MiXCR on the 5' RACE reads; one entry per CDR3 protein. The sample lists about 100,000 distinct CDR3 sequences; 4.5% to 6.5% were seen once. The specimen sequenced was memory T cells sorted from blood. The receptors originated from a woman between 50 and 59 years old in good health.

CDR3 nucleotide sequence: TGCAGTGCTAGTCGGGGGAAGGGGAATGAGCAGTTCTTC. Protein sequence: CSASRGKGNEQFF. The chain couples TRBV20-1 to TRBJ2-1; D may be TRBD2 (6 bases). The CDR3 runs to 13 residues. V was trimmed by 3 bases and J by 7 bases, leaving 13 bases between them. CDR1 is DFQATT and CDR2 is SNEGSKA in the germline V gene (reference sequence).

The chain recombines TRBV3-1 with TRBJ2-7; 7 nucleotides align to TRBD2. Germline V gene data show CDR1 as LGHDT and CDR2 as YNNKEL (reference sequence). J lost 5 bases, V lost 0 bases, and 7 bases had no gene match. CDR3 length equals 15 residues. The chain's CDR3 is CASSQEGGRKNEQYF. The CDR3 nucleotides are TGTGCCAGCAGCCAAGAGGGAGGGAGAAAAAACGAGCAGTACTTC.

This clonotype has at least ten counts. The V call is TRBV3-1, the J call TRBJ2-1; D is undetermined. Trimming took off 5 bases at V and 9 bases at J, with 14 bases between the two ends. The V gene's germline CDR1 is LGHDT and CDR2 YNNKEL (reference sequence). The CDR3 covers 13 residues. As DNA, the CDR3 is TGTGCCAGCAGCGTTTGGGGTGACGGTGAGCAGTTCTTC. This codes for CASSVWGDGEQFF.

The chain combines TRBV30 with TRBJ2-5, with D possibly TRBD2 on 5 matching bases. Germline V gives CDR1 GTSNPN, CDR2 SVGIG (reference sequence). V lost 0 bases and J 5 bases, leaving 16 bases between the germline ends. The CDR3 consists of 15 residues. The chain's CDR3 is CAWSVGQARGETQYF. CDR3 DNA sequence: TGTGCCTGGAGTGTAGGGCAGGCAAGAGGGGAGACCCAGTACTTC.

This clonotype has more than one count but fewer than ten. V is TRBV7-9 and J is TRBJ2-7; weak D call: TRBD1 (5 bases). The germline V and J ends were trimmed by 2 bases and 5 bases, with 7 bases remaining between them. The germline V gene has CDR1 SEHNR and CDR2 FQNEAQ (reference sequence). The CDR3 spans 12 residues. The DNA for the CDR3 is TGTGCCAGCAGCTTACAGGGAAACGAGCAGTACTTC. Its protein is CASSLQGNEQYF.

This clonotype appeared many times. The gene calls are TRBV29-1 and TRBJ2-5; D is perhaps TRBD2 (5 bases). Germline-derived CDR1 and CDR2 are SQVTM and ANQGSEA. The CDR3 consists of 13 residues. The V and J ends lost 5 bases and 5 bases respectively, with 15 bases between them. DNA for the CDR3: TGCAGCGTTAGACGGGGAGTGGGCGAGACCCAGTACTTC. It encodes CSVRRGVGETQYF.

This clonotype occurred a few times. The chain joins TRBV15 to TRBJ1-2; D remains ambiguous. Per the germline V gene, CDR1 is LNHNV and CDR2 is YYDKDF (reference sequence). The V gene lost 0 bases and the J gene lost 7 bases, with 6 bases spanning the gap. This CDR3 is 12 amino acids long. In nucleotides, the CDR3 is TGTGCCACCAGCAGAGAATTGGGTGGCTACACCTTC. Protein: CATSRELGGYTF.

This clonotype appeared a few times. This chain connects TRBV20-1 to TRBJ2-1, with 7 positions matching TRBD2. The trim removed 6 bases at V and 1 base at J, leaving 15 bases unmatched. CDR3 length: 17 residues. Germline CDR1 is DFQATT and CDR2 is SNEGSKA (reference sequence). CDR3 sequence: CSAQALRGGSSYNEQFF. The CDR3 nucleotides read TGCAGTGCCCAGGCCCTGCGGGGCGGGAGTTCCTACAATGAGCAGTTCTTC.

In this sample, this clonotype turned up a few times. V gene TRBV24-1 combines with J gene TRBJ2-5; D gene unclear. The V gene lost 9 bases and the J gene lost 5 bases, with 12 bases spanning the gap. Looked up from germline, CDR1 is KGHDR and CDR2 is SFDVKD. The length of the CDR3 is 12 residues. CDR3 DNA: TGTGCCACCTCCCAGGAAGGGGAGACCCAGTACTTC. Its translation is CATSQEGETQYF.

In its sample, this clonotype was seen many times. The V gene is TRBV7-8, the J gene TRBJ2-1, with D hard to call. The CDR3 is 14 residues long. Germline-derived CDR1 and CDR2 are SGHVS and FQNEAQ. V shed 0 bases and J shed 4 bases, with 7 bases lying between them. The CDR3 nucleotides read TGTGCCAGCAGCTTAGCGGCAGGATACAATGAGCAGTTCTTC. Residues: CASSLAAGYNEQFF.

The V gene is TRBV7-3, the J gene TRBJ2-2, with TRBD1 as a possible D gene (5 bases). Germline values: CDR1 SGHTA, CDR2 FQGTGA. The V gene lost 7 bases and the J gene lost 7 bases, with 13 bases spanning the gap. The CDR3 contains 13 residues. The CDR3 loop is CASNQGPGGELFF. The CDR3 DNA is TGTGCCAGCAATCAGGGCCCCGGCGGGGAGCTGTTTTTT.